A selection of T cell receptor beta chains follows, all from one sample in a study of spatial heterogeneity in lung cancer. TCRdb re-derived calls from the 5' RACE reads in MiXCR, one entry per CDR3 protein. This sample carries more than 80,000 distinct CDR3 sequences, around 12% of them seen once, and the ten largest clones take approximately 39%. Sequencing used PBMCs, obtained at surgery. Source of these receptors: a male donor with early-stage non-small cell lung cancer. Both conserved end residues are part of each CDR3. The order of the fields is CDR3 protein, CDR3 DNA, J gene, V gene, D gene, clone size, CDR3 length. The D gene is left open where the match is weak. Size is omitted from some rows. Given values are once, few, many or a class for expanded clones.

CSAPGSHEAFF,TGCAGTGCCCCAGGGAGCCATGAAGCTTTCTTT,TRBJ1-1,TRBV20-1,-,few,11
CASSLLATTQETQYF,TGTGCCAGCAGCCTGCTAGCTACGACCCAAGAGACCCAGTACTTC,TRBJ2-5,TRBV7-2,-,many,15
CASSQTTDTQYF,TGTGCCAGCAGCCAAACCACAGATACGCAGTATTTT,TRBJ2-3,TRBV5-4,-,few,12
CASSYSKVGRTYEQYF,TGTGCCAGCAGTTACTCGAAAGTCGGACGGACCTACGAGCAGTACTTC,TRBJ2-7,TRBV6-2/TRBV6-3,-,-,16
CASSPFIGGAYNEQFF,TGTGCCAGCAGCCCCTTTATTGGGGGGGCCTACAATGAGCAGTTCTTC,TRBJ2-1,TRBV7-9,TRBD2,-,16
CASSPNRGTNEKLFF,TGTGCCAGCAGTCCCAACAGGGGCACTAATGAAAAACTGTTTTTT,TRBJ1-4,TRBV12-3/TRBV12-4,TRBD1,-,15
CASIVSSGGANTQYF,TGTGCCAGCATCGTCTCTAGCGGGGGGGCCAATACGCAGTATTTT,TRBJ2-3,TRBV6-5,TRBD2,-,15
CASSLWQDSSEGTEAFF,TGTGCCAGCAGTTTATGGCAGGACAGTTCGGAGGGGACTGAAGCTTTCTTT,TRBJ1-1,TRBV28,-,few,17
CASSPYSSGRAYNEQFF,TGTGCCAGCAGCCCTTATTCTAGCGGGAGGGCCTACAATGAGCAGTTCTTC,TRBJ2-1,TRBV7-9,TRBD2,few,17
CASNGGDRSSYEQYF,TGTGCCAGCAACGGAGGGGACAGAAGCTCCTACGAGCAGTACTTC,TRBJ2-7,TRBV5-5,-,few,15
CASSLTGTYGYTF,TGTGCCAGCAGTTTAACAGGGACCTATGGCTACACCTTC,TRBJ1-2,TRBV28,-,few,13
CASSSGPRDTGELFF,TGTGCCAGCAGTTCCGGCCCCCGGGACACCGGGGAGCTGTTTTTT,TRBJ2-2,TRBV27,-,many,15
CSALVGGLATYTGELFF,TGCAGTGCCTTAGTGGGGGGACTAGCGACTTACACCGGGGAGCTGTTTTTT,TRBJ2-2,TRBV20-1,TRBD2,few,17
CASSRRGTSGTETQYF,TGTGCCAGCAGTCGTCGTGGGACTAGCGGGACGGAGACCCAGTACTTC,TRBJ2-5,TRBV6-2/TRBV6-3,TRBD2,-,16
CASSTPSRDRNYGYTF,TGTGCCAGCAGTACCCCCTCCAGAGACAGGAACTATGGCTACACCTTC,TRBJ1-2,TRBV28,-,few,16
CASSVGGRNTIYF,TGTGCCAGCAGCGTAGGGGGGAGAAACACCATATATTTT,TRBJ1-3,TRBV9,-,many,13
CASSPRTGGPGELFF,TGTGCCAGCAGCCCGAGGACAGGGGGCCCCGGGGAGCTGTTTTTT,TRBJ2-2,TRBV11-2,TRBD1,-,15
CASSGTDYNEQFF,TGTGCCAGCAGCGGGACTGACTACAATGAGCAGTTCTTC,TRBJ2-1,TRBV11-2,-,-,13
CASSPRTGGEETQYF,TGTGCCAGCAGCCCCCGGACAGGGGGCGAAGAGACCCAGTACTTC,TRBJ2-5,TRBV7-9,TRBD1,few,15
CASNPTTGGQFF,TGTGCCAGCAACCCTACGACAGGTGGGCAGTTCTTC,TRBJ2-1,TRBV6-5,-,-,12
CASSLSPGQLNQPQHF,TGTGCCAGCAGCTTAAGCCCGGGACAACTCAATCAGCCCCAGCATTTT,TRBJ1-5,TRBV7-2,-,few,16
CSARLGIDTQYF,TGCAGTGCAAGACTGGGCATAGATACGCAGTATTTT,TRBJ2-3,TRBV20-1,-,-,12
CACLPAGNYGYTF,TGTGCCTGTCTCCCGGCAGGGAACTATGGCTACACCTTC,TRBJ1-2,TRBV30,-,-,13
CASSQGQGAQPQHF,TGTGCCAGCAGCCAGGGACAGGGGGCTCAGCCCCAGCATTTT,TRBJ1-5,TRBV7-9,TRBD1,few,14
CASSPDRGSVDTGELFF,TGTGCCAGCAGTCCCGACCGGGGATCGGTCGACACCGGGGAGCTGTTTTTT,TRBJ2-2,TRBV12-3/TRBV12-4,-,few,17
CASSLARTGIYEQYF,TGTGCCAGCAGCTTAGCGCGGACAGGAATCTACGAGCAGTACTTC,TRBJ2-7,TRBV7-2,TRBD1,-,15
CAISEDRGQTQYF,TGTGCCATCAGTGAGGACAGGGGCCAGACCCAGTACTTC,TRBJ2-5,TRBV10-3,TRBD1,-,13
CASNGGYADTQYF,TGTGCCAGCAACGGGGGTTACGCAGATACGCAGTATTTT,TRBJ2-3,TRBV2,-,many,13
CASSLEGAPGANVLTF,TGCGCCAGCAGCTTGGAGGGGGCCCCTGGGGCCAACGTCCTGACTTTC,TRBJ2-6,TRBV5-1,TRBD1,few,16
CASSAAGGLTDTQYF,TGTGCCAGCAGTGCTGCCGGGGGACTCACAGATACGCAGTATTTT,TRBJ2-3,TRBV28,-,many,15
CASSFRGGADEQYF,TGCGCCAGCAGCTTTCGAGGGGGGGCCGACGAGCAGTACTTC,TRBJ2-7,TRBV5-1,-,-,14
CASSLGGLAYNEQFF,TGTGCCAGCAGCTTAGGAGGGCTAGCATACAATGAGCAGTTCTTC,TRBJ2-1,TRBV7-6,-,few,15
CSAQISPGNSPLHF,TGCAGTGCCCAGATCAGCCCAGGGAATTCACCCCTCCACTTT,TRBJ1-6,TRBV20-1,-,-,14
CAISRQVGSYEQYF,TGTGCCATCAGCCGACAGGTGGGGTCCTACGAGCAGTACTTC,TRBJ2-7,TRBV10-3,-,-,14
CSVQTGGSTGELFF,TGCAGCGTTCAGACAGGGGGGAGCACCGGGGAGCTGTTTTTT,TRBJ2-2,TRBV29-1,TRBD1,many,14
CASSPRTGEAEQYF,TGCGCCAGCAGCCCGAGGACAGGGGAGGCCGAGCAGTACTTC,TRBJ2-7,TRBV4-3,TRBD1,few,14
CASSLVTVPNSPLHF,TGTGCCAGCAGCTTAGTGACAGTCCCTAATTCACCCCTCCACTTT,TRBJ1-6,TRBV7-2,-,few,15
CASSSASGGAYIQYF,TGTGCCAGCAGTTCGGCTAGCGGGGGGGCGTACATTCAGTACTTC,TRBJ2-4,TRBV6-5,TRBD2,-,15
CASSSAGTNTGELFF,TGTGCCAGCAGCTCAGCGGGAACGAACACCGGGGAGCTGTTTTTT,TRBJ2-2,TRBV5-4,TRBD2,few,15